The table lists the clone carrying this TCR beta chain with many counts. Its antigen is currently unknown. The treatment was: PENTA 11 planned treatment interruption arm or continuous ART arm. The record originates from a study of HIV-infected children after antiretroviral therapy interruption. Study-wide context: Recorded EBV and CMV exposure existed for most children. Study-wide results and limits: Naive CD4+ sequences overlapped less between time points once interruption began.

Trimming shortened V by 4 bases and J by 4 bases, and 10 bases separated the two germline ends. The germline CDR1 and CDR2 sequences are MGHRA and YSYEKL. This CDR3 comprises 13 residues. A 3' RACE protocol on RNA, with unique molecular identifiers, produced the TCR library. TCRdb reanalysed the 3' RACE reads using MiXCR and keeps one entry per CDR3 protein. The sample shows tens of thousands of distinct CDR3 sequences, more than 6.5% of them seen only once. This TCR came from a pool of human donors with HIV. Sequences were derived from CD45RA+ CD4+ T cells from PBMCs, pooled from several time points, sampled from a donor given antiretroviral therapy, either interrupted or continuous. Subset of the sample: naive CD4+ CD45RA+ CD45RO- T cells. The V call is TRBV4-1, the J call TRBJ1-1, with D possibly matching TRBD1 (5 bases). The CDR3 DNA sequence: TGCGCCAGCAGCCGGGGGGGTGCCACTGAAGCTTTCTTT. Translation gives CASSRGGATEAFF.